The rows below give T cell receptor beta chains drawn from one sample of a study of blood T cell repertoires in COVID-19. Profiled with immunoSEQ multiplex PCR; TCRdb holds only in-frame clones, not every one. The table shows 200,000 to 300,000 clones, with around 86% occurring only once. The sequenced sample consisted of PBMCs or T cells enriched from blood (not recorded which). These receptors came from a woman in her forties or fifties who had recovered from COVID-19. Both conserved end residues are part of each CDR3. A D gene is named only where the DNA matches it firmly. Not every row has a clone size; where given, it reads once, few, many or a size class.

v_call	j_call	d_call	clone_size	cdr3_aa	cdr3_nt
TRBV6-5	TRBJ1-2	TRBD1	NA	CASRPDRAGGYTF	TGTGCCAGCAGACCCGACAGGGCCGGTGGCTACACCTTC
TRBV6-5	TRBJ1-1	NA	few	CASSAGGRAFF	TGTGCCAGCAGCGCCGGGGGGCGAGCTTTCTTT
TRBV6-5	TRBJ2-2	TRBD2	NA	CASSYSGTRRTGELFF	TGTGCCAGCAGTTACTCCGGGACTAGACGGACCGGGGAGCTGTTTTTT
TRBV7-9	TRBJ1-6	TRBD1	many	CASSYGQGFYNSPLHF	TGTGCCAGCAGCTACGGACAGGGCTTTTATAATTCTCCCCTCCACTTT
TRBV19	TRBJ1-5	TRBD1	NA	CASSMGTGAQPQHF	TGTGCCAGTAGTATGGGGACAGGGGCTCAGCCCCAGCATTTT
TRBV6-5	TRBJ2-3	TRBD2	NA	CASSSMAGGPTDTQYF	TGTGCCAGCAGTTCCATGGCGGGGGGGCCCACAGATACGCAGTATTTT
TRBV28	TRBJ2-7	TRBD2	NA	CASSPGGETYEQYF	TGTGCCAGCAGTCCTGGGGGGGAGACCTACGAGCAGTACTTC
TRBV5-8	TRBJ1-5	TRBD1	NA	CASSPGQLRSNQPQHF	TGTGCCAGCAGCCCGGGACAGCTTCGAAGCAATCAGCCCCAGCATTTT
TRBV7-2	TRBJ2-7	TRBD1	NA	CASSLGQGVVYEQYF	TGTGCCAGCAGCTTAGGACAGGGTGTGGTGTACGAGCAGTACTTC
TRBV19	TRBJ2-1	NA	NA	CASSILTRGSYNEQFF	TGTGCCAGTAGTATCCTCACGCGGGGCTCCTACAATGAGCAGTTCTTC
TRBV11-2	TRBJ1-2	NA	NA	CASSSIANIKDGYTF	TGTGCCAGCAGCTCTATAGCCAATATTAAGGATGGCTACACCTTC
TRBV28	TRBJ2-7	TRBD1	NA	CASSLTGLKSEQYF	TGTGCCAGCAGTCTGACAGGGTTAAAGAGCGAGCAGTACTTC
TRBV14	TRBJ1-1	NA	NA	CASSQDWAGWTEAFF	TGTGCCAGCAGCCAAGATTGGGCAGGGTGGACTGAAGCTTTCTTT
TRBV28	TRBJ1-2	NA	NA	CASTTRGNYGYTF	TGTGCCAGCACCACTCGGGGTAACTATGGCTACACCTTC
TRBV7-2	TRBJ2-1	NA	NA	CASSFLSNEQFF	TGTGCCAGCAGCTTTCTCTCCAATGAGCAGTTCTTC
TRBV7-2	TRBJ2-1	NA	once	CASSLPTERPSSYNEQFF	TGTGCCAGCAGCCTGCCGACGGAGAGACCAAGCTCCTACAATGAGCAGTTCTTC
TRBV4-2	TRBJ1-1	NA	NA	CASSQVELLNTEAFF	TGTGCCAGCAGCCAGGTAGAGCTATTGAACACTGAAGCTTTCTTT
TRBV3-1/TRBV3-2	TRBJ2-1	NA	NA	CASSQARGGEQFF	TGTGCCAGCAGCCAAGCAAGGGGAGGTGAGCAGTTCTTC
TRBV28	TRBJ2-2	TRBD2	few	CASSRRGLAENTGELFF	TGTGCCAGCAGTCGCCGGGGACTAGCGGAGAACACCGGGGAGCTGTTTTTT
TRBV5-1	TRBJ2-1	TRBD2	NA	CASSPLLAGVVNEQFF	TGCGCCAGCAGCCCCCTCCTAGCGGGAGTTGTGAATGAGCAGTTCTTC
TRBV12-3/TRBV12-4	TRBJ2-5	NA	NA	CASSLWAQETQYF	TGTGCCAGCAGTTTGTGGGCGCAAGAGACCCAGTACTTC
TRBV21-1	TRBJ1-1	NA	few	CASSKLGQGRTVLEAFF	TGTGCCAGCAGCAAATTGGGACAGGGACGGACCGTCCTGGAAGCTTTCTTT
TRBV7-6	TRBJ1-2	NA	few	CASSRVAGDYGYTF	TGTGCCAGCAGCCGGGTGGCAGGGGACTATGGCTACACCTTC
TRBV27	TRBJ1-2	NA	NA	CASSFRGFAYGYTF	TGTGCCAGCAGTTTTAGGGGGTTTGCCTATGGCTACACCTTC
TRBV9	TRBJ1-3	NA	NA	CASRAGGFSGNTIYF	TGTGCCAGCAGGGCCGGGGGTTTCTCTGGAAACACCATATATTTT
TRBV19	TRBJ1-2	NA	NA	CASTRTASNYGYTF	TGTGCCAGTACCCGGACAGCTTCTAACTATGGCTACACCTTC
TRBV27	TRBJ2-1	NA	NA	CASSLSGGSFWFF	TGTGCCAGCAGTTTATCAGGCGGTTCCTTTTGGTTCTTC
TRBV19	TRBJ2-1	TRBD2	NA	CATRTSVYNEQFF	TGTGCCACCCGGACTAGCGTATACAATGAGCAGTTCTTC
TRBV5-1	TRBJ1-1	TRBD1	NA	CASSLQGWGMNTEAFF	TGCGCCAGCAGCTTACAGGGGTGGGGAATGAACACTGAAGCTTTCTTT
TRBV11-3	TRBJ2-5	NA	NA	CASSLQAQETQYF	TGTGCCAGCAGCTTACAGGCCCAAGAGACCCAGTACTTC
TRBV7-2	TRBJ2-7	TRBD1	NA	CASSFPGTDYEQYF	TGTGCCAGCAGCTTCCCCGGGACAGACTACGAGCAGTACTTC
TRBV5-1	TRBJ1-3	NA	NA	CASSSGTTGNTIYF	TGCGCCAGCAGCTCCGGGACAACTGGAAACACCATATATTTT
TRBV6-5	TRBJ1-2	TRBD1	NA	CASSTHRGTNYGYTF	TGTGCCAGCAGTACTCACAGGGGGACTAACTATGGCTACACCTTC
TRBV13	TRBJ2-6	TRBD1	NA	CASSLVGWTGSGANVLTF	TGTGCCAGCAGCTTAGTTGGGTGGACAGGTTCTGGGGCCAACGTCCTGACTTTC
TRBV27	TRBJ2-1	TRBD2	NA	CASTLLAGGPSNEQFF	TGTGCCAGCACCCTACTAGCGGGGGGCCCTAGCAATGAGCAGTTCTTC
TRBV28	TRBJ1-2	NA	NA	CASRTWGAGYTF	TGTGCCAGCAGAACCTGGGGAGCTGGCTACACCTTC
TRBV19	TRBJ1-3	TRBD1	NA	CASRIDRDSGNTIYF	TGTGCCAGTAGGATCGACAGGGACTCTGGAAACACCATATATTTT
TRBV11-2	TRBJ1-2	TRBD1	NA	CASSLPGTGSYGYTF	TGTGCCAGCAGCCTACCCGGGACAGGGAGCTATGGCTACACCTTC
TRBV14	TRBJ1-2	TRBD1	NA	CASSQGTGGRYGYTF	TGTGCCAGCAGCCAGGGGACAGGGGGCCGGTATGGCTACACCTTC
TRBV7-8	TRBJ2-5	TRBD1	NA	CASSFGTGGSETQYF	TGTGCCAGCAGCTTCGGTACAGGGGGATCAGAGACCCAGTACTTC
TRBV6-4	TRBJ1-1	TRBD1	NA	CASSDSGQGRTEAFF	TGTGCCAGCAGTGACTCGGGACAGGGAAGGACTGAAGCTTTCTTT
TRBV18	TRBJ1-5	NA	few	CASSPARRNNQPQHF	TGTGCCAGCTCACCCGCCCGGAGGAACAATCAGCCCCAGCATTTT
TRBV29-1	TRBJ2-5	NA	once	CSVAIRRDFDTQYF	TGCAGCGTTGCCATTAGGCGGGACTTCGATACCCAGTACTTC
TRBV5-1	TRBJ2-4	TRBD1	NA	CASSSGTGSVNIQYF	TGCGCCAGCAGCTCAGGGACAGGGAGCGTAAACATTCAGTACTTC
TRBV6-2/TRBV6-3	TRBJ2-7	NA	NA	CASSTRQTYEQYF	TGTGCCAGCAGTACGCGACAGACCTACGAGCAGTACTTC
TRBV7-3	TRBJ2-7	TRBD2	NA	CASSLSGLAGEFYEQYF	TGTGCCAGCAGCTTATCGGGACTAGCGGGAGAGTTCTACGAGCAGTACTTC
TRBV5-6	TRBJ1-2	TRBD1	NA	CASSPDRGRSRYGYTF	TGTGCCAGCAGCCCCGACAGGGGGCGCTCCCGCTATGGCTACACCTTC